A single sample gave rise to the 24 T cell receptor beta chains below, sequenced in a study of T cells in Graves' hyperthyroidism and ophthalmopathy. RNA transcripts served as the template for amplifying TCR beta CDR3 regions. HTBI primers were the set used in a first-round RT-PCR of the TCR CDR3. TCRdb called the multiplex PCR reads again in MiXCR, with one record for every CDR3 protein. The sample lists about 600,000 distinct CDR3 sequences, approximately 15% occurring once. Sequenced input: blood. Receptor source: a middle-aged woman with Graves' ophthalmopathy.

This clonotype was observed at least ten times. The chain employs TRBV5-6 and TRBJ2-3; D gene ambiguous. The germline V and J ends were trimmed by 3 bases and 4 bases, with 6 bases remaining between them. The V gene's germline CDR1 is SGHDT and CDR2 YYEEEE. The CDR3 contains 12 residues. The chain's CDR3 is CASSSRPDTQYF. The CDR3 nucleotides are TGTGCCAGCAGCTCGCGCCCAGATACGCAGTATTTT.

The chain joins TRBV10-1 to TRBJ1-4, with no clear D. CDR3 size: 13 residues. Germline loops: CDR1 WNHNN, CDR2 SYGVQD (reference sequence). V was pared by 11 bases and J by 6 bases, with 16 bases between. Here the CDR3 DNA reads TGCGCCGGCGCTAGAGCGGCGGATGAAAAACTGTTTTTT. This sequence encodes CAGARAADEKLFF.

The genes are TRBV11-2 and TRBJ2-3; TRBD2 matches 12 bases. V shed 1 base and J 8 bases; nucleotides not matched to a gene: 7. Germline assignment: CDR1 SGHAT and CDR2 FQNNGV. This CDR3 comprises 16 residues. As DNA, the CDR3 is TGTGCCAGCAGCTTAGTGGCTAGCGGGGGGGCGCTTACGCAGTATTTT. It codes for CASSLVASGGALTQYF.

The chain's CDR3 is CASSLRRGTNEKLFF. The CDR3 coding sequence is TGCGCCAGCAGCTTGCGGCGGGGGACTAATGAAAAACTGTTTTTT. This rearrangement joins TRBV5-1 to TRBJ1-4, with D possibly TRBD1 on 5 matching bases. Germline V gene lookup returns CDR1 SGHRS and CDR2 YFSETQ. CDR3 length equals 15 residues. The V end lost 1 base, the J end lost 2 bases, and 9 bases lay between the germline ends.

This clonotype was observed at least ten times. In DNA form, the CDR3 reads TGTGCCAGCAGCCCATCCCCAATAACAGGGAGGATGGAGACCCAGTACTTC. Translating gives CASSPSPITGRMETQYF. The chain employs TRBV3-1 and TRBJ2-5, with D possibly being TRBD1 or TRBD2 (6 bases each). The CDR3 covers 17 residues. The germline V gene encodes CDR1 LGHDT and CDR2 YNNKEL (reference sequence). The V gene lost 4 bases and the J gene lost 5 bases, with 23 bases spanning the gap.

The rearrangement uses TRBV12-3 or TRBV12-4 and TRBJ1-5, with 8 bases lining up with TRBD1. The V segment lost 7 bases and the J segment 2 bases; nucleotides outside the gene matches: 13. The CDR3 runs to 17 residues. DNA for the CDR3: TGTGCCAGCATGTACAGGGGGACTACAAACGGCAATCAGCCCCAGCATTTT. It is translated as CASMYRGTTNGNQPQHF.

This clonotype was observed at least ten times. The chain joins TRBV11-2 to TRBJ2-2; D not resolved. The CDR3 spans 15 residues. Trimming pared 7 bases from V and 2 bases from J, leaving 14 bases between. CDR1 is SGHAT and CDR2 is FQNNGV in the germline V gene. CDR3 sequence: CASTPLPGNTGELFF. In nucleotides, the CDR3 is TGTGCCAGCACCCCCCTTCCAGGAAACACCGGGGAGCTGTTTTTT.

In its sample, this clonotype was seen many times. The J gene is TRBJ2-2, the V gene TRBV3-1; D not resolved. Trimming removed 2 bases from V and 7 bases from J, with 5 bases in between. CDR1 is LGHDT and CDR2 is YNNKEL in the germline V gene (reference sequence). The CDR3 is 12 amino acids. CDR3 region: CASSQLVGELFF. CDR3 in DNA: TGTGCCAGCAGCCAATTGGTCGGGGAGCTGTTTTTT.

This clonotype was seen once. With a much larger clone just one base away, this may be a read error. The V gene is TRBV7-9, the J gene TRBJ2-7, with D possibly TRBD2 on 6 matching bases. Germline V gives CDR1 SEHNR, CDR2 FQNEAQ (reference sequence). This CDR3 is built from 15 residues. V dropped 8 bases and J dropped 1 base, with 18 bases sitting between them. The CDR3, as DNA: TGTGCCAGCGGCCCCAAAGAGGGAGGTTCCTACGAGCAGTACTTC. It encodes CASGPKEGGSYEQYF.

This clonotype has at least ten counts. J is TRBJ1-1 and V is TRBV11-2; D is ambiguous. V was pared by 5 bases and J by 10 bases, with 11 bases between. The germline CDR1 and CDR2 sequences are SGHAT and FQNNGV. The CDR3 loop spans 11 amino acids. This CDR3 is CASSQPGIAFF. CDR3 nucleotide sequence: TGTGCCAGCAGCCAACCGGGAATAGCTTTCTTT.

At least ten counts were recorded for this clonotype. The V gene is TRBV6-1, the J gene TRBJ1-5; TRBD1 aligns across 7 bases. Germline values: CDR1 MNHNS, CDR2 SASEGT. J lost 2 bases, V lost 7 bases, and 8 bases had no gene match. This CDR3 is built from 15 residues. This CDR3 reads CASTLRTGGNQPQHF. CDR3 in DNA: TGTGCCAGCACCCTAAGAACAGGGGGCAATCAGCCCCAGCATTTT.

J is TRBJ1-3 and V is TRBV6-1; TRBD1 is a possible D gene (5 bases). The V gene's germline CDR1 is MNHNS and CDR2 SASEGT. V lost 8 bases and J 3 bases, leaving 20 bases between the germline ends. The CDR3 runs to 16 residues. CDR3 region: CASPLGPWGFGNTIYF. Written as DNA, the CDR3 is TGTGCCAGCCCCCTAGGCCCGTGGGGCTTTGGAAACACCATATATTTT.

This chain joins TRBV5-8 and TRBJ1-4; TRBD1 agrees at 7 bases. V shed 4 bases and J 6 bases; nucleotides not matched to a gene: 6. The V gene's germline CDR1 is SGHTS and CDR2 YDEGEE. The CDR3 totals 14 residues. The CDR3 loop reads CASSRGTAYEKLFF. The CDR3 nucleotides read TGTGCCAGCAGCCGAGGGACAGCTTATGAAAAACTGTTTTTT.

The chain employs TRBV6-9 and TRBJ2-1, with unresolved D. V gave up 3 bases and J gave up 6 bases, with 9 bases separating them. Germline V CDR1 and CDR2: MNHGY, SVAAGI. The CDR3 has 13 amino acids. This chain's CDR3 is CASSYARSNEQFF. The CDR3 DNA reads TGTGCCAGCAGTTACGCTAGATCCAATGAGCAGTTCTTC.

This clonotype was counted only a few times. DNA for the CDR3: TGTGCCAGTAGTATCTCGGCGAGGGGCACTGAAGCTTTCTTT. It encodes CASSISARGTEAFF. The V call is TRBV19, the J call TRBJ1-1; weak D call: TRBD1 (5 bases). Germline V lookup: CDR1 LNHDA, CDR2 SQIVND (reference sequence). There are 14 residues in the CDR3. V lost 3 bases to trimming and J lost 4 bases, with 12 bases between them.

The rearrangement links TRBV4-1 to TRBJ2-5; 8 bases line up with TRBD2. CDR3 length: 18 residues. Trimming cost V 3 bases and J 2 bases; bases outside gene matches: 14. Germline V gives CDR1 MGHRA, CDR2 YSYEKL. The CDR3 is CASSQGRPGLVIQETQYF. The DNA for the CDR3 is TGCGCCAGCAGCCAGGGTCGTCCGGGACTAGTGATACAAGAGACCCAGTACTTC.

This clonotype was counted at least ten times. The rearrangement links TRBV27 to TRBJ2-5, with TRBD1 matching over 8 bases. CDR3 length: 15 residues. Germline V gene lookup returns CDR1 MNHEY and CDR2 SMNVEV (reference sequence). V lost 4 bases, J lost 2 bases, and 6 bases stayed unmatched. The CDR3 region is CASSSQGAAQETQYF. In DNA, the CDR3 is TGTGCCAGCAGTTCTCAGGGGGCAGCTCAAGAGACCCAGTACTTC.

The chain employs TRBV27 and TRBJ1-2; tentatively, D is TRBD1 (6 bases). The V gene's germline CDR1 is MNHEY and CDR2 SMNVEV (reference sequence). Trimming removed 7 bases from V and 2 bases from J, with 23 bases in between. This CDR3 region has 17 residues. For the CDR3, the DNA is TGTGCCAGCAACCCCTCCCCGGGACACTCTAAAAACTATGGCTACACCTTC. As protein: CASNPSPGHSKNYGYTF.

This clonotype was seen only a few times. The genes are TRBV2 and TRBJ1-4; possibly TRBD1 for D (6 bases). CDR3 size: 15 residues. V was clipped by 6 bases and J by 10 bases, with 21 bases between them. Germline CDR1 is SNHLY and CDR2 is FYNNEI. The chain's CDR3 is CASSENRGTGLKLFF. CDR3 DNA: TGTGCCAGCAGCGAGAACCGGGGCACAGGGCTAAAACTGTTTTTT.

The sample holds a few counts of this clonotype. The J gene is TRBJ1-3, the V gene TRBV7-9, with no clear D. The germline V gene encodes CDR1 SEHNR and CDR2 FQNEAQ (reference sequence). V was cut by 2 bases and J by 0 bases, with 8 bases left in between. The CDR3 consists of 15 residues. CDR3 nucleotide sequence: TGTGCCAGCAGCTTACTTATAGGCTCTGGAAACACCATATATTTT. It is translated as CASSLLIGSGNTIYF. Full variable domain (remainder filled in from reference TRBV7-9 and TRBJ1-3): DTGVSQNPRHKITKRGQNVTFRCDPISEHNRLYWYRQTLGQGPEFLTYFQNEAQLEKSRLLSDRFSAERPKGSFSTLEIQRTEQGDSAMYLCASSLLIGSGNTIYFGEGSWLTVV.

A note on this clonotype: A clone one base away is much larger, so this may be a read error. The chain links TRBV20-1 to TRBJ2-5; tentative D call: TRBD1 (5 bases). This CDR3 has 17 amino acids. Per germline, CDR1 DFQATT and CDR2 SNEGSKA (reference sequence). For the CDR3, the DNA is TGCAGTGCTAGAGATCTTCGGACACATTCTTACCAAGAGACCCGGTACTTC. Encoded protein: CSARDLRTHSYQETRYF.

V gene TRBV20-1 combines with J gene TRBJ1-5, with a possible D match to TRBD1 (5 bases). This CDR3 has 14 residues. Germline-derived CDR1 and CDR2 are DFQATT and SNEGSKA (reference sequence). The ends were cut back, 2 bases at V and 5 bases at J, with 13 bases in the middle. The CDR3 reads CSARRGQGDQPQHF. CDR3 in DNA: TGCAGTGCTAGACGAGGGCAGGGCGATCAGCCCCAGCATTTT.

The sample holds many counts of this clonotype. For the CDR3, the DNA is TGTGCCAGCAGAGAAACAGGTTCCTTAAGCAATCAGCCCCAGCATTTT. Translated, it gives CASRETGSLSNQPQHF. The rearrangement links TRBV27 to TRBJ1-5; D is perhaps TRBD1 (5 bases). This CDR3 has 16 residues. Germline V gene sequence: CDR1 MNHEY, CDR2 SMNVEV (reference sequence). The V and J ends lost 6 bases and 1 base respectively, with 16 bases between them.

Many counts were recorded for this clonotype. V usage is TRBV7-8 and J usage is TRBJ2-5, with D possibly TRBD1 on 5 matching bases. CDR3 length equals 12 residues. The germline CDR1 and CDR2 sequences are SGHVS and FQNEAQ. V lost 6 bases and J 10 bases, leaving 15 bases between the germline ends. Here the CDR3 DNA reads TGTGCCAGCAGTCCAACAGGTCCCATCCAGTACTTC. It translates to CASSPTGPIQYF.